Listed below are T cell receptor beta chains from one sample, sequenced in a study of blood T cell repertoires in COVID-19. Assay: immunoSEQ multiplex PCR; the TCRdb copy retains only in-frame clones and omits some. This table holds 200,000 to 250,000 clones, around nine tenths found once. Sample: peripheral blood. The receptors originated from a woman aged 40 to 50 who had recovered from COVID-19. Each CDR3 is given with its conserved first and last residue. Fields, in order: V gene, J gene, clone size, CDR3 protein. The size field is filled for only some rows; it gives once, few, many or a size class.

V gene: TRBV27; J gene: TRBJ1-5; clone size: -; CDR3 protein: CASQGRMGNQPQHF
V gene: TRBV7-9; J gene: TRBJ1-5; clone size: -; CDR3 protein: CASSPQGSPNQPQHF
V gene: TRBV11-3; J gene: TRBJ2-2; clone size: -; CDR3 protein: CASSLDGTGVSGELFF
V gene: TRBV19; J gene: TRBJ2-1; clone size: -; CDR3 protein: CASGRPSPYNEQFF
V gene: TRBV5-6; J gene: TRBJ1-3; clone size: -; CDR3 protein: CASSFGVSSTGNTIYF
V gene: TRBV7-2; J gene: TRBJ1-1; clone size: -; CDR3 protein: CASSPTGAVTEAFF
V gene: TRBV6-5; J gene: TRBJ1-2; clone size: -; CDR3 protein: CASSYTGATGYTF
V gene: TRBV14; J gene: TRBJ2-4; clone size: -; CDR3 protein: CASSPETGKSNIQYF
V gene: TRBV5-1; J gene: TRBJ1-2; clone size: -; CDR3 protein: CASSFGTVKEGGYTF
V gene: TRBV29-1; J gene: TRBJ2-6; clone size: -; CDR3 protein: CSVRQSGANVLTF
V gene: TRBV6-5; J gene: TRBJ2-7; clone size: -; CDR3 protein: CASRLAGPYEQYF
V gene: TRBV18; J gene: TRBJ1-2; clone size: -; CDR3 protein: CASSPDRGQMNYGYTF
V gene: TRBV5-1; J gene: TRBJ1-1; clone size: -; CDR3 protein: CASSLSTVATEAFF
V gene: TRBV7-3; J gene: TRBJ1-2; clone size: -; CDR3 protein: CASSLKSRTVSNYGYTF
V gene: TRBV7-2; J gene: TRBJ2-1; clone size: -; CDR3 protein: CASSPIGTGANEQFF
V gene: TRBV3-1/TRBV3-2; J gene: TRBJ1-1; clone size: -; CDR3 protein: CASSQDWGVDTEAFF
V gene: TRBV19; J gene: TRBJ2-7; clone size: -; CDR3 protein: CASTAGTPAYEQYF
V gene: TRBV4-2; J gene: TRBJ2-3; clone size: once; CDR3 protein: CASSQGPAGGRDTQYF
V gene: TRBV5-4; J gene: TRBJ1-2; clone size: -; CDR3 protein: CASSSGTDGYTF
V gene: TRBV28; J gene: TRBJ1-3; clone size: -; CDR3 protein: CASKGRNTIYF
V gene: TRBV5-4; J gene: TRBJ2-7; clone size: -; CDR3 protein: CASSLDQGLYEQYF
V gene: TRBV10-1; J gene: TRBJ1-2; clone size: -; CDR3 protein: CASRRYRDRNPYGYTF
V gene: TRBV5-1; J gene: TRBJ2-1; clone size: -; CDR3 protein: CASSPGGRRTSGEQFF
V gene: TRBV24-1; J gene: TRBJ2-7; clone size: -; CDR3 protein: CATSDHRGYEQYF
V gene: TRBV12-3/TRBV12-4; J gene: TRBJ2-7; clone size: -; CDR3 protein: CASSPRLIYEQYF
V gene: TRBV10-3; J gene: TRBJ2-5; clone size: -; CDR3 protein: CAIRSGGASRETQYF
V gene: TRBV30; J gene: TRBJ1-1; clone size: -; CDR3 protein: CAWSVGRGNTEAFF
V gene: TRBV28; J gene: TRBJ2-7; clone size: -; CDR3 protein: CATKGDYEQYF
V gene: TRBV5-1; J gene: TRBJ1-1; clone size: -; CDR3 protein: CASSSTSGTEAFF
V gene: TRBV4-1; J gene: TRBJ2-2; clone size: -; CDR3 protein: CASSQAITGGNTGELFF
V gene: TRBV4-3; J gene: TRBJ1-6; clone size: -; CDR3 protein: CASSQAARGTYNSPLHF
V gene: TRBV19; J gene: TRBJ1-1; clone size: -; CDR3 protein: CASRGGALRYTEAFF
V gene: TRBV4-1; J gene: TRBJ2-2; clone size: -; CDR3 protein: CASSQSGTGASTGELFF
V gene: TRBV7-9; J gene: TRBJ1-3; clone size: -; CDR3 protein: CASSHRGRNTIYF
V gene: TRBV7-2; J gene: TRBJ2-7; clone size: -; CDR3 protein: CASSPTTGVDYEQYF
V gene: TRBV3-1/TRBV3-2; J gene: TRBJ2-7; clone size: -; CDR3 protein: CASSQDRRLSYEQYF
V gene: TRBV7-2; J gene: TRBJ1-6; clone size: few; CDR3 protein: CASSIWDRVVSPLHF
V gene: TRBV19; J gene: TRBJ2-3; clone size: -; CDR3 protein: CASSGGLAGTPSTDTQYF
V gene: TRBV4-3; J gene: TRBJ2-1; clone size: -; CDR3 protein: CASSQDGRAGGGEEQFF
V gene: TRBV3-1/TRBV3-2; J gene: TRBJ2-7; clone size: few; CDR3 protein: CASSPGLAVYEQYF
V gene: TRBV19; J gene: TRBJ1-2; clone size: few; CDR3 protein: CASRAADRVDYGYTF
V gene: TRBV7-2; J gene: TRBJ2-1; clone size: -; CDR3 protein: CASSLVYRGYYNEQFF
V gene: TRBV4-3; J gene: TRBJ2-1; clone size: -; CDR3 protein: CASSARGLASYNEQFF
V gene: TRBV28; J gene: TRBJ2-7; clone size: -; CDR3 protein: CASGAYEQYF
V gene: TRBV6-2/TRBV6-3; J gene: TRBJ2-1; clone size: -; CDR3 protein: CASSYSRDRGYNEQFF
V gene: TRBV6-5; J gene: TRBJ1-4; clone size: -; CDR3 protein: CASSYTAGSNEKLFF
V gene: TRBV5-6; J gene: TRBJ2-7; clone size: -; CDR3 protein: CASSFGTGWSNEQYF
V gene: TRBV19; J gene: TRBJ2-3; clone size: -; CDR3 protein: CASRQDTQYF
V gene: TRBV27; J gene: TRBJ2-3; clone size: -; CDR3 protein: CASSFVGGTDTQYF
V gene: TRBV7-2; J gene: TRBJ2-1; clone size: -; CDR3 protein: CASSLRRGPKSDEQFF